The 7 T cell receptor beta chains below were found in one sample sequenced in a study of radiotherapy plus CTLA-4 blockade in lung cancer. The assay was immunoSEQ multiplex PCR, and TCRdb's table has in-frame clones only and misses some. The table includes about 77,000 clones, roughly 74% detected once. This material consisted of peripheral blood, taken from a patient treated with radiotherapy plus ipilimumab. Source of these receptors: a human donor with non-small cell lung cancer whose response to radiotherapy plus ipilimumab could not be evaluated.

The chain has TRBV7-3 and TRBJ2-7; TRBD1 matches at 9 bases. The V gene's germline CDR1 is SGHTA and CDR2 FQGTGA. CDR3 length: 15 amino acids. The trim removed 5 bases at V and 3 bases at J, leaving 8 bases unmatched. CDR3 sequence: CASSAGQGVFYEQYF. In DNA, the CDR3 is TGTGCCAGCAGCGCGGGACAGGGCGTCTTCTACGAGCAGTACTTC. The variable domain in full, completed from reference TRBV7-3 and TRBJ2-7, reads GAGVSQTPSNKVTEKGKYVELRCDPISGHTALYWYRQSLGQGPEFLIYFQGTGAADDSGLPNDRFFAVRPEGSVSTLKIQRTERGDSAVYLCASSAGQGVFYEQYFGPGTRLTVT.

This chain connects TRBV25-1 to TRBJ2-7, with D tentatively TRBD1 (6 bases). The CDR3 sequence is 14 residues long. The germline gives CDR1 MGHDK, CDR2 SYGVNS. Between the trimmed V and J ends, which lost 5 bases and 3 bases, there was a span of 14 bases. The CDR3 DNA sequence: TGTGCCAGCAGTAAACAGGGAGAAGGCTACGAGCAGTACTTC. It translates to CASSKQGEGYEQYF.

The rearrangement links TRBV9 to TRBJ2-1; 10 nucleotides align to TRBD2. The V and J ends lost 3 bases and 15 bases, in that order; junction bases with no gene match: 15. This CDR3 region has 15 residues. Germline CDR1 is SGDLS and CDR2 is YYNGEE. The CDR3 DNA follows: TGTGCCAGCAGCGCCGGGGAAGGGCTAGCGGGAGATCCGTTCTTC. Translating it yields CASSAGEGLAGDPFF.

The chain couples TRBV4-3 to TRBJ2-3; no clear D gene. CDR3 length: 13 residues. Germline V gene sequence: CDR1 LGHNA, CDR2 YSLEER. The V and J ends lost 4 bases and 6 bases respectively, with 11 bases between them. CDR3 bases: TGCGCCAGCAGCCTGTACTCCGGGGATACGCAGTATTTT. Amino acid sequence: CASSLYSGDTQYF.

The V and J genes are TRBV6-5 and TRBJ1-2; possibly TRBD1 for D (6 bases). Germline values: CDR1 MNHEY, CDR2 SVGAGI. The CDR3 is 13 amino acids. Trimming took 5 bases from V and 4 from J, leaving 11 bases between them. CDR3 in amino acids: CASSPQGTYGYTF. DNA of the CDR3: TGTGCCAGCAGTCCCCAGGGGACCTATGGCTACACCTTC.

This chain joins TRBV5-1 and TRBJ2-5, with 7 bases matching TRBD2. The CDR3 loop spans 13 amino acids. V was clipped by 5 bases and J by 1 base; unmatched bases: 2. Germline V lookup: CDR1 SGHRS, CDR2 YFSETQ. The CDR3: CASRGGTQETQYF. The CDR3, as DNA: TGCGCCAGCAGGGGGGGGACCCAAGAGACCCAGTACTTC.

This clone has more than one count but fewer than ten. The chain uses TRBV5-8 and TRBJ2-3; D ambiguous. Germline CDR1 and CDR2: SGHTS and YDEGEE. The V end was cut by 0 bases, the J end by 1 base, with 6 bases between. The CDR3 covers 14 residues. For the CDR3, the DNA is TGTGCCAGCAGCTTGGATCCTGGCACAGATACGCAGTATTTT. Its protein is CASSLDPGTDTQYF.